The entry below gives a single T cell receptor (beta chain) sequence along with its context. This sample was included in a study of control samples from healthy donors and cancer patients. TCRdb's copy holds only in-frame clones and misses some; the assay was immunoSEQ multiplex PCR. The data show some 210,000 clones, about 91% seen once. V was pared by 2 bases and J by 3 bases, with 14 bases between. The CDR3 totals 16 residues. Per germline, CDR1 ENHRY and CDR2 SYGVKD. This sequence originates from a man aged 25-40 years in good health. The V call is TRBV10-3, the J call TRBJ2-1; possibly TRBD2 for D (5 bases). Sequencing was performed on blood. CDR3 sequence (DNA): TGTGCCATCAGTGAGCCCCCCGGGGTCGGCTACAATGAGCAGTTCTTC. This gives the protein CAISEPPGVGYNEQFF.